One and the same sample provided the 8 T cell receptor beta chains below, sequenced in a study of T cell responses to AZD1222 COVID-19 vaccine. TCRdb keeps only in-frame clones here, not all; method: immunoSEQ multiplex PCR. The sample has about 67,000 clones; around four fifths are singletons. Sequenced material: peripheral blood, taken on day 0 of AZD1222 vaccination. All receptors derive from an adult in good health.

The chain uses TRBV28 and TRBJ2-2; D is ambiguous. The CDR3 is 14 residues long. With 3 bases removed from V and 4 bases from J, the gap between germline ends came to 9 bases. Germline values: CDR1 MDHEN, CDR2 SYDVKM. CDR3 residues: CASSFGIGTGELFF. The DNA of the CDR3 is TGTGCCAGCAGTTTCGGCATCGGCACCGGGGAGCTGTTTTTT.

The CDR3 region has the DNA TGTGCCAGCAGCTCCTACCGACTAGCGGGAAGCACCGGGGAGCTGTTTTTT. This gives the protein CASSSYRLAGSTGELFF. This chain links TRBV21-1 with TRBJ2-2; TRBD2 is the table's D call, not checked against the DNA. TRBV21-1 is termed a pseudogene. The CDR3 is 17 residues long.

This chain uses TRBV5-5 with TRBJ2-2; D might be TRBD2 (6 bases). The germline gives CDR1 SGHKS, CDR2 YYEKEE (reference sequence). Trimming cost V 4 bases and J 0 bases, with 13 bases left between them. The CDR3 loop spans 16 amino acids. CDR3 loop: CASSPHSGANTGELFF. CDR3 DNA: TGTGCCAGCAGCCCGCACTCGGGGGCGAACACCGGGGAGCTGTTTTTT.

The chain recombines TRBV5-6 with TRBJ1-2; D may be TRBD1 (5 bases). Trimming took 3 bases from V and 8 from J, leaving 14 bases between them. Per the germline V gene, CDR1 is SGHDT and CDR2 is YYEEEE. The length of the CDR3 is 13 residues. The CDR3, as DNA: TGTGCCAGCAGCTCAAGTCTCCCAGGGGGCTACACCTTC. Amino acid sequence: CASSSSLPGGYTF.

This clone was counted many times. The V call is TRBV6-6, the J call TRBJ1-3, with no clear D. The V gene lost 6 bases and the J gene lost 6 bases, with 15 bases spanning the gap. Looked up from germline, CDR1 is MNHNY and CDR2 is SVGAGI (reference sequence). The CDR3 is 14 residues long. The CDR3: CASSPGKATNTIYF. CDR3 DNA: TGTGCCAGCAGCCCCGGGAAGGCTACAAACACCATATATTTT.

This chain links TRBV7-8 with TRBJ1-2; TRBD1 matches 9 bases. Germline CDR1 and CDR2: SGHVS and FQNEAQ. This CDR3 comprises 15 residues. Germline trimming cut 5 bases from V and 5 bases from J; bases unmatched to any gene: 9. In DNA, the CDR3 is TGTGCCAGCAGCCAAGGGACAGGGTGGGGGTATGGCTACACCTTC. This gives the protein CASSQGTGWGYGYTF.

The chain combines TRBV20-1 with TRBJ1-5; TRBD1 matches 10 bases. The germline V gene has CDR1 DFQATT and CDR2 SNEGSKA (reference sequence). V shed 3 bases and J 4 bases; nucleotides not matched to a gene: 12. The CDR3 is 17 amino acids. The CDR3 loop reads CSASPRDRGIWNQPQHF. The CDR3 nucleotides are TGCAGTGCTAGTCCCCGGGACAGGGGAATTTGGAATCAGCCCCAGCATTTT.

The chain's CDR3 is CASSPSGQINEKLFF. The DNA of the CDR3 is TGCGCCAGCAGCCCCTCGGGACAGATTAATGAAAAACTGTTTTTT. V and J are TRBV5-1 and TRBJ1-4; 7 bases line up with TRBD1. J lost 4 bases, V lost 4 bases, and 7 bases had no gene match. Germline V lookup: CDR1 SGHRS, CDR2 YFSETQ. The CDR3 loop spans 15 amino acids.